This T cell receptor (beta chain) appears in the sequencing data of a study of response to subunit inactivated influenza vaccine. General study results and limits: It was suggested by the authors that few new T cells are recruited by each seasonal influenza vaccination.

The table lists this clonotype with a few counts. Its antigen is unknown. This CDR3 region has 12 residues. The V end lost 5 bases, the J end lost 8 bases, and 9 bases lay between the germline ends. TCRdb fed the RT-PCR reads into MiXCR, producing one record per CDR3 protein. The data hold 600,000 to 700,000 distinct CDR3 sequences, with 14% observed a single time. Sequences were derived from PBMCs from blood, sampled approximately 15 days before vaccination. The chain recombines TRBV12-3 or TRBV12-4 with TRBJ1-4; D uncertain. This sequence originates from a man aged 50 or older who received an inactivated influenza vaccine. This CDR3 is CASSPPGEKLFF. The DNA of the CDR3 is TGTGCCAGCAGTCCGCCCGGGGAAAAACTGTTTTTT.